The next 26 T cell receptor beta chains were all read from a single sample in a study of cytomegalovirus exposure and HLA in healthy donors. The protocol was immunoSEQ multiplex PCR, while the TCRdb copy is restricted to in-frame clones and leaves out a portion. The top ten hold around 4.5% of the sample, which has roughly 65,000 clones, around 96% seen once. The sequenced material came from PBMCs. Receptors were obtained from a man between 18 and 35 years old in good health and CMV-seropositive.

V is TRBV4-3 and J is TRBJ2-5; 12 nucleotides agree with TRBD2. The germline gives CDR1 LGHNA, CDR2 YSLEER. Trimming removed 0 bases from V and 2 bases from J; junction bases left unmatched: 4. CDR3 length equals 17 residues. The CDR3 nucleotides are TGCGCCAGCAGCCAAGATGGAGGGACTAGCGGGCAAGAGACCCAGTACTTC. It specifies CASSQDGGTSGQETQYF.

The genes are TRBV7-3 and TRBJ2-2; D is undetermined. V shed 2 bases and J shed 6 bases, with 7 bases lying between them. Germline-derived CDR1 and CDR2 are SGHTA and FQGTGA. The CDR3 runs to 13 residues. The CDR3 DNA is TGTGCCAGCAGCTTACTGTCCGCCGGGGAGCTGTTTTTT. Protein: CASSLLSAGELFF. Drawing the rest from reference TRBV7-3 and TRBJ2-2, the complete variable domain is GAGVSQTPSNKVTEKGKYVELRCDPISGHTALYWYRQSLGQGPEFLIYFQGTGAADDSGLPNDRFFAVRPEGSVSTLKIQRTERGDSAVYLCASSLLSAGELFFGEGSRLTVL.

The genes are TRBV21-1 and TRBJ1-1; the listed D gene, TRBD1, was not tested against the DNA. TRBV21-1 counts as a pseudogene. This CDR3 comprises 18 residues. The CDR3 sequence is CASSKAQGLRRPNTEAFF. As DNA, the CDR3 is TGTGCCAGCAGCAAAGCGCAAGGCCTCAGGCGACCGAACACTGAAGCTTTCTTT.

The CDR3 is CASSLRDTEAFF. The CDR3 DNA is TGTGCCAGCAGCCTGAGGGACACTGAAGCTTTCTTT. The V call is TRBV9, the J call TRBJ1-1, with unresolved D. In germline, CDR1 is SGDLS, CDR2 YYNGEE. The V end was cut by 4 bases, the J end by 3 bases, with 7 bases between. The CDR3 contains 12 residues. Complete variable domain (other parts from reference TRBV9 and TRBJ1-1): DSGVTQTPKHLITATGQRVTLRCSPRSGDLSVYWYQQSLDQGLQFLIQYYNGEERAKGNILERFSAQQFPDLHSELNLSSLELGDSALYFCASSLRDTEAFFGQGTRLTVV.

V is TRBV7-9 and J is TRBJ1-3; the D gene is possibly TRBD1 (6 bases). The CDR3 runs to 14 residues. V was trimmed by 4 bases and J by 1 base, leaving 8 bases between them. Germline assignment: CDR1 SEHNR and CDR2 FQNEAQ (reference sequence). The CDR3 loop reads CASSSGTSGNTIYF. The CDR3 DNA follows: TGTGCCAGCAGCTCCGGGACATCTGGAAACACCATATATTTT.

This chain connects TRBV6-6 to TRBJ2-5; the D is unclear. CDR1 and CDR2 from the germline V gene are MNHNY and SVGAGI (reference sequence). The CDR3 consists of 13 residues. The V end lost 4 bases, the J end lost 0 bases, and 6 bases lay between the germline ends. The CDR3 protein is CASSLSYQETQYF. DNA of the CDR3: TGTGCCAGCAGTTTGTCATACCAAGAGACCCAGTACTTC.

The chain couples TRBV6-6 to TRBJ1-5, with D maybe TRBD1 (5 bases). Between the trimmed V and J ends, which lost 2 bases and 2 bases, there was a span of 10 bases. From germline, CDR1 is MNHNY and CDR2 SVGAGI (reference sequence). The CDR3 is 15 residues long. The CDR3 protein is CASSYLGRGNQPQHF. The CDR3 DNA follows: TGTGCCAGCAGTTACCTGGGCAGGGGCAATCAGCCCCAGCATTTT.

V usage is TRBV30 and J usage is TRBJ1-1; D unclear. V lost 4 bases, J lost 1 base, and 19 bases lay in between. This CDR3 comprises 16 residues. Germline-derived CDR1 and CDR2 are GTSNPN and SVGIG (reference sequence). The CDR3 is CAWKSRAGPTNTEAFF. The CDR3 nucleotides are TGTGCCTGGAAGTCTCGCGCGGGTCCCACGAACACTGAAGCTTTCTTT.

This clone was detected only once. The rearrangement uses TRBV28 and TRBJ2-7; 7 positions match TRBD1. The germline V gene encodes CDR1 MDHEN and CDR2 SYDVKM. CDR3 length: 14 residues. Trimming removed 7 bases from V and 4 bases from J; junction bases left unmatched: 10. The CDR3 region is CASTLYRGPYEQYF. The CDR3 bases are TGTGCCAGCACGTTGTACAGGGGCCCTTACGAGCAGTACTTC.

This chain joins TRBV19 and TRBJ2-5, with a possible D match to TRBD1 (5 bases). Trimming removed 3 bases at V and 3 bases at J, with 11 bases between. The germline V gene has CDR1 LNHDA and CDR2 SQIVND (reference sequence). The CDR3 extends over 14 amino acids. The chain's CDR3 is CASSIGRGEETQYF. In nucleotides, the CDR3 is TGTGCCAGTAGTATCGGTAGGGGTGAAGAGACCCAGTACTTC.

The genes are TRBV6-1 and TRBJ2-7, with unresolved D. The CDR3 length is 13 residues. Germline V CDR1 and CDR2: MNHNS, SASEGT. V gave up 5 bases and J gave up 3 bases, with 11 bases separating them. CDR3 sequence reads: CASSLTHFYEQYF. CDR3 nucleotide sequence: TGTGCCAGCAGTCTGACACATTTCTACGAGCAGTACTTC.

The CDR3 region has the DNA TGTGCCAGCAGCTTAGGCGGGACTAGCGGGAGTTCGAATGAGCAGTTCTTC. It yields the protein CASSLGGTSGSSNEQFF. V usage is TRBV7-2 and J usage is TRBJ2-1; TRBD2 matches 14 bases. V shed 1 base, J shed 7 bases, and the junction held 6 bases outside the gene matches. CDR3 length: 17 residues. Germline values: CDR1 SGHTA, CDR2 FQGNSA.

This chain connects TRBV28 to TRBJ1-2; TRBD1 is a possible D gene (6 bases). The CDR3 spans 12 residues. V lost 8 bases and J lost 2, with 9 bases in between. Germline CDR1 and CDR2: MDHEN and SYDVKM. The CDR3 here is CASYGQNYGYTF. CDR3 sequence (DNA): TGTGCCAGCTACGGACAGAACTATGGCTACACCTTC.

This chain connects TRBV6-6 to TRBJ1-2; maybe TRBD1 (5 bases). The CDR3 is 14 residues long. Germline V CDR1 and CDR2: MNHNY, SVGAGI (reference sequence). Trimming shortened V by 2 bases and J by 8 bases, and 15 bases separated the two germline ends. The CDR3 protein is CASSYLGGEGGYTF. The CDR3 DNA follows: TGTGCCAGCAGTTACCTCGGGGGTGAGGGGGGCTACACCTTC.

The chain employs TRBV7-9 and TRBJ2-1; D perhaps matches TRBD1 (7 bases). Per germline, CDR1 SEHNR and CDR2 FQNEAQ (reference sequence). Trimming took off 5 bases at V and 9 bases at J, with 17 bases between the two ends. The CDR3 has 14 amino acids. The CDR3 DNA sequence: TGTGCCAGCAGCCCCGACAGGGAGCGGGTTGAGCAGTTCTTC. Amino acid sequence: CASSPDRERVEQFF.

The J gene is TRBJ2-3, the V gene TRBV30; 11 bases are shared with TRBD1. The CDR3 loop spans 14 amino acids. Germline-derived CDR1 and CDR2 are GTSNPN and SVGIG (reference sequence). The ends lost 5 bases at V and 3 bases at J; junction bases unmatched: 4. CDR3 in amino acids: CAWGRDRGTDTQYF. CDR3 coding DNA: TGTGCCTGGGGCCGGGACAGGGGGACAGATACGCAGTATTTT.

This clone was counted a single time. The chain joins TRBV9 to TRBJ2-2; 10 bases agree with TRBD1. V trimming: 4 bases; J trimming: 3 bases; junction bases outside the gene matches: 12. The CDR3 totals 18 residues. Germline V gene data show CDR1 as SGDLS and CDR2 as YYNGEE. Here the CDR3 DNA reads TGTGCCAGCAGCTTTTCGGGACAGGGGAAATTCGACACCGGGGAGCTGTTTTTT. It codes for CASSFSGQGKFDTGELFF. Filled out from reference TRBV9 and TRBJ2-2, the complete variable domain reads DSGVTQTPKHLITATGQRVTLRCSPRSGDLSVYWYQQSLDQGLQFLIQYYNGEERAKGNILERFSAQQFPDLHSELNLSSLELGDSALYFCASSFSGQGKFDTGELFFGEGSRLTVL.

V gene TRBV7-6 combines with J gene TRBJ1-4; D might be TRBD1 (6 bases). V was shortened by 3 bases and J by 0 bases, with 8 bases between the two germline ends. The CDR3 consists of 15 residues. CDR1 is SGHVS, CDR2 FNYEAQ, per germline. As DNA, the CDR3 is TGTGCCAGCAGCTTGACAGGAGCAACTAATGAAAAACTGTTTTTT. This translates into CASSLTGATNEKLFF. The whole variable domain, remainder taken from reference TRBV7-6 and TRBJ1-4, is GAGVSQSPRYKVTKRGQDVALRCDPISGHVSLYWYRQALGQGPEFLTYFNYEAQQDKSGLPNDRFSAERPEGSISTLTIQRTEQRDSAMYRCASSLTGATNEKLFFGSGTQLSVL.

The rearrangement joins TRBV5-5 to TRBJ2-3, with 13 bases lining up with TRBD2. The CDR3 sequence is 15 residues long. Germline CDR1 and CDR2: SGHKS and YYEKEE (reference sequence). Trimming took 4 bases from V and 6 from J; bases not matched to a gene: 5. CDR3 sequence: CASSLGLAGFDTQYF. In DNA form, the CDR3 reads TGTGCCAGCAGCCTGGGACTAGCGGGGTTCGATACGCAGTATTTT.

This sequence joins TRBV25-1 and TRBJ2-7, with D perhaps matching TRBD2 (6 bases). Between the trimmed V and J ends, which lost 4 bases and 1 base, there was a span of 8 bases. The germline V gene has CDR1 MGHDK and CDR2 SYGVNS. This CDR3 is built from 13 residues. The CDR3 sequence: CASSAGRSYEQYF. The CDR3 DNA is TGTGCCAGCAGTGCGGGGAGGTCCTACGAGCAGTACTTC.

V and J are TRBV2 and TRBJ2-7; weak D call: TRBD1 (5 bases). V gave up 10 bases and J gave up 3 bases, with 10 bases separating them. The CDR3 contains 11 residues. CDR1 and CDR2 from the germline V gene are SNHLY and FYNNEI. CDR3 coding DNA: TGTGCCACAACAGGATTCTACGAGCAGTACTTC. Residues: CATTGFYEQYF.

The rearrangement joins TRBV7-2 to TRBJ2-2, with TRBD1 identical over 7 bases. This CDR3 comprises 13 residues. Trimming took 6 bases from V and 4 from J; bases not matched to a gene: 2. CDR1 is SGHTA, CDR2 FQGNSA, per germline. The CDR3 DNA sequence: TGTGCCAGCAGGACAGGGCCCACCGGGGAGCTGTTTTTT. It is translated as CASRTGPTGELFF.

This clone was observed once. V and J are TRBV7-9 and TRBJ1-2; TRBD1 agrees at 7 bases. The CDR3 sequence is 17 residues long. The junction had 14 bases not matched to a gene; V was cut back by 5 bases and J by 2 bases. Germline values: CDR1 SEHNR, CDR2 FQNEAQ (reference sequence). The CDR3 coding sequence is TGTGCCAGCAGCCTAAACCAACAGGGGCGAAAGAACTATGGCTACACCTTC. Its protein product is CASSLNQQGRKNYGYTF.

V gene TRBV11-3 combines with J gene TRBJ1-4, with D uncertain. The CDR3 totals 13 residues. The germline gives CDR1 SGHNT, CDR2 YENEEA. Trimming took 4 bases from V and 10 from J, leaving 13 bases between them. CDR3 amino acids: CASSSLGRGKLFF. The CDR3, as DNA: TGTGCCAGCAGCTCCCTTGGGAGAGGAAAACTGTTTTTT.

The chain has TRBV5-8 and TRBJ2-5, with 10 bases lining up with TRBD2. CDR1 and CDR2 (germline): SGHTS, YDEGEE. The V segment lost 2 bases and the J segment 5 bases; nucleotides outside the gene matches: 3. The CDR3 totals 14 residues. CDR3 protein: CASSLAGGLETQYF. As DNA, the CDR3 is TGTGCCAGCAGCTTAGCGGGAGGGCTTGAGACCCAGTACTTC.

In this sample, this clone turned up once. V is TRBV2 and J is TRBJ2-5; 10 bases are a match to TRBD2. The CDR3 sequence is 18 residues long. V was clipped by 6 bases and J by 3 bases; unmatched bases: 16. The germline CDR1 and CDR2 sequences are SNHLY and FYNNEI. The CDR3 is CASRAPAALAGAKETQYF. CDR3 in DNA: TGTGCCAGCAGGGCCCCCGCGGCCCTAGCGGGGGCAAAAGAGACCCAGTACTTC.